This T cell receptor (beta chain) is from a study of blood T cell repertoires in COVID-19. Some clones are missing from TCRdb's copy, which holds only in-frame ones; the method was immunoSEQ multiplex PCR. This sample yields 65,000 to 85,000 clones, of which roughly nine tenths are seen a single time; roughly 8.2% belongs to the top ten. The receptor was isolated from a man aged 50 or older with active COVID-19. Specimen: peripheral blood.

The CDR3 loop reads CASSDPGSYEQFF. CDR3 in DNA: TGTGCCAGCAGTGATCCAGGGTCCTATGAGCAGTTCTTC. This chain connects TRBV2 to TRBJ2-1, with a tentative D call TRBD1 (5 bases). Germline CDR1 is SNHLY and CDR2 is FYNNEI. Trimming took off 3 bases at V and 8 bases at J, with 11 bases between the two ends. The length of the CDR3 is 13 residues.